The sample holds many counts of the clone carrying this TCR beta chain. Its antigen remains unknown. The data derive from a study of glioma-infiltrating T cells. Whole-study findings and limits: Non-neoplastic patients had below-expected tissue-blood divergence, while all gliomas exceeded expectation. CDR3 overlap between tissue and blood was very small.

The iRepertoire nested amplicon-rescue multiplex PCR amplified TCR alpha and beta CDR3s from RNA. TCRdb used MiXCR to reprocess the multiplex PCR reads, holding one entry per CDR3 protein. The data contain approximately 120,000 distinct CDR3 sequences, less than 30% of them seen just once; the ten biggest clones take up about 30%. The germline V gene encodes CDR1 LGHNA and CDR2 YSLEER. V dropped 0 bases and J dropped 7; count of bases not matched to a gene: 15. This CDR3 has 18 residues. The genes are TRBV4-3 and TRBJ2-1; 7 nucleotides align to TRBD2. The sequence was collected from a human donor with low-grade glioma or glioblastoma, undergoing nonglioma brain surgery, or in good health (not recorded which). Sequences were obtained from glioma tissue, nonneoplastic brain tissue, or PBMCs (not recorded which). CDR3 in DNA: TGCGCCAGCAGCCAAGACTCAACTGGCACGGGGAGGGTAAATGAGCAGTTCTTC. It encodes CASSQDSTGTGRVNEQFF.